Reported below is one T cell receptor beta chain. The source of the sample is a study of T cell clones after liver transplantation. Germline V CDR1 and CDR2: SEHNR, FQNEAQ (reference sequence). The V gene end was trimmed by 3 bases and the J gene end by 3 bases; junction bases not matched to a gene: 4. CDR3 length equals 15 residues. The table came from immunoSEQ multiplex PCR; TCRdb's copy has only in-frame clones and leaves some out. Of approximately 71,000 clones listed, 80% to 95% are singletons. The V gene is TRBV7-9, the J gene TRBJ2-7; 11 bases fit TRBD1. Here the sequenced sample was CD4+ T cells from blood, taken less than 27 months after liver transplant. The source of this sequence is a human patient who received a liver transplant. Some T cells may have come from the graft donor. CDR3 sequence: CASSFRGQGGYEQYF. CDR3 in DNA: TGTGCCAGCAGCTTTAGGGGACAGGGGGGCTACGAGCAGTACTTC.